This T cell receptor beta chain emerged from a study of tumor-infiltrating lymphocytes in primary liver carcinoma. Overall study: Recorded tumor stage was T1-T3 N0M0, with diameters of about 4.2 to 11 cm. Tissue type made little difference to sample yields of roughly 3.5 to 7.5 million productive TCRbeta reads. The study's findings and limits: Tumors significantly exceeded blood in top-250-clone fraction (p = 0.039).

Reverse transcription of approximately 500 ng total RNA with a constant-region primer produced TCR beta cDNA. Three nested multiplex PCR rounds of slightly modified ARM-PCR generated TCR beta libraries. The opening two PCR rounds, about 11 cycles each, paired TRBV1-TRBV30 forward primers with a C-beta reverse primer. Each CDR3 protein gets one entry after TCRdb re-called the multiplex PCR reads with MiXCR. The sample has around 80,000 distinct CDR3 sequences, under 75% seen once. Germline CDR1 MNHEY, CDR2 SVGEGT. This CDR3 is built from 16 residues. A note on this clonotype: Its antigen remains unknown. Likely a read error: the CDR3 ends without its conserved phenylalanine or tryptophan.

Without any cell sorting, 20-30 mg of bulk tissue yielded co-extracted RNA and DNA. The sequence derives from a man aged 35-49 years with primary liver carcinoma and hepatitis B virus infection. Sequenced sample: tumor-adjacent normal liver tissue. The genes are TRBV6-2 or TRBV6-3 and TRBJ2-3, with 7 nucleotides matching TRBD1. CDR3 DNA: TGTGCCAGCAGTTACGTCGCAGGGGGAATCACATATACGCAGTATTTA. This encodes CASSYVAGGITYTQYL.